The 11 T cell receptor beta chains reported below all come from one sample, sequenced in a study of shared clonotypes between healthy human individuals. The assay was immunoSEQ multiplex PCR, and TCRdb's table has in-frame clones only and misses some. The repertoire holds roughly 450,000 clones, with 60% to 85% as singletons. Material: PBMCs. These receptors originate from a woman between 40 and 55 years old in good health. Some clones in this sample may be carry-over from other donors' samples.

This sequence joins TRBV28 and TRBJ2-7; D not certain. V was shortened by 1 base and J by 5 bases, with 6 bases between the two germline ends. CDR3 size: 12 residues. Germline V lookup: CDR1 MDHEN, CDR2 SYDVKM. CDR3 DNA: TGTGCCAGCAGTTTATCCCCCCACGAGCAGTACTTC. Translation: CASSLSPHEQYF.

The chain uses TRBV28 and TRBJ1-4; weak D call: TRBD1 (5 bases). Trimming cost V 7 bases and J 4 bases, with 19 bases left between them. This CDR3 is 16 amino acids long. Germline values: CDR1 MDHEN, CDR2 SYDVKM. The CDR3 nucleotides are TGTGCCAGCACCACCACAGTCGGGGGGTTTAATGAAAAACTGTTTTTT. Protein product: CASTTTVGGFNEKLFF. The full variable domain, completed using reference TRBV28 and TRBJ1-4, is DVKVTQSSRYLVKRTGEKVFLECVQDMDHENMFWYRQDPGLGLRLIYFSYDVKMKEKGDIPEGYSVSREKKERFSLILESASTNQTSMYLCASTTTVGGFNEKLFFGSGTQLSVL.

This clone was seen many times. CDR3 in amino acids: CASSSPNTEAFF. The CDR3 DNA is TGTGCCAGCAGTTCCCCGAACACTGAAGCTTTCTTT. The V and J genes are TRBV27 and TRBJ1-1; unclear D gene. The CDR3 covers 12 residues. CDR1 and CDR2 (germline): MNHEY, SMNVEV (reference sequence). Deletions cut 4 bases from V and 1 base from J, with 4 bases between.

This clone occurred once. The CDR3 nucleotides read TGCAGCGGTAAAACTCCGGGACGGATTCCAGATACGCAGTATTTT. It codes for CSGKTPGRIPDTQYF. The V call is TRBV29-1, the J call TRBJ2-3, with D tentatively TRBD1 or TRBD2 (5 bases each). Germline values: CDR1 SQVTM, CDR2 ANQGSEA. The CDR3 length is 15 residues. Deletions cut 7 bases from V and 4 bases from J, with 21 bases between.

V and J are TRBV6-1 and TRBJ2-2; D remains ambiguous. This CDR3 spans 12 amino acids. From germline, CDR1 is MNHNS and CDR2 SASEGT. V dropped 6 bases and J dropped 6 bases, with 8 bases sitting between them. CDR3 coding DNA: TGTGCCAGCAGGGAGCCGTCCGGGGAGCTGTTTTTT. Its protein product is CASREPSGELFF.

This clone was detected once. CDR3 sequence: CASSRLSQDWARELFF. The CDR3 region has the DNA TGTGCCAGCAGCCGACTCAGTCAGGATTGGGCAAGGGAGTTGTTTTTT. The chain joins TRBV11-2 to TRBJ1-4, with D uncertain. This CDR3 has 16 amino acids. Trimming left V 5 bases short and J 15 bases short, with 28 bases between. Germline CDR1 reads SGHAT; CDR2 reads FQNNGV.

V gene TRBV5-1 combines with J gene TRBJ1-4; D perhaps matches TRBD1 (5 bases). The V and J ends lost 4 bases and 3 bases respectively, with 16 bases between them. This CDR3 spans 16 amino acids. Germline assignment: CDR1 SGHRS and CDR2 YFSETQ. The CDR3 coding sequence is TGCGCCAGCAGCCCGGGAAGGGACGGTCCTAATGAAAAACTGTTTTTT. Translating gives CASSPGRDGPNEKLFF.

This clone was recorded a few times. The chain uses TRBV5-1 and TRBJ2-3; 9 bases are shared with TRBD2. V lost 4 bases to trimming and J lost 1 base; unmatched junction nucleotides: 13. The CDR3 is 18 amino acids. CDR1 SGHRS and CDR2 YFSETQ come from the germline V gene. Here the CDR3 DNA reads TGCGCCAGCAGCGAGGAAGTAGCGGGGGACCTAGGCACAGATACGCAGTATTTT. Translating it yields CASSEEVAGDLGTDTQYF.

This chain uses TRBV2 with TRBJ2-5; D is ambiguous. V was trimmed by 1 base and J by 1 base, leaving 10 bases between them. The CDR3 totals 15 residues. Germline CDR1 SNHLY, CDR2 FYNNEI. This chain's CDR3 is CASSEDVAIQETQYF. The CDR3 region has the DNA TGTGCCAGCAGTGAAGACGTAGCCATCCAAGAGACCCAGTACTTC.

The chain recombines TRBV9 with TRBJ2-2, with 7 bases identical to TRBD2. Per germline, CDR1 SGDLS and CDR2 YYNGEE. V gave up 0 bases and J gave up 9 bases; unmatched junction bases: 11. The length of the CDR3 is 16 residues. Here the CDR3 reads CASSVGLAASTRELFF. CDR3 bases: TGTGCCAGCAGCGTAGGTCTAGCGGCCTCGACAAGGGAGCTGTTTTTT.

As concerns this clone: A read error may account for a junction end that differs from germline. V gene TRBV18 combines with J gene TRBJ1-1; D is uncertain. Germline CDR1 reads KGHSH; CDR2 reads LQKENI. This CDR3 comprises 15 residues. The CDR3, as DNA: TGTGCCAGCTCGCCACCGAGCTCAGAGAACACTGAAGCTTTCTTT. Its translation is CASSPPSSENTEAFF.